Below, 9 T cell receptor beta chains from the same sample are listed, as sequenced in a study of blood T cell repertoires in COVID-19. Profiling relied on immunoSEQ multiplex PCR, and the TCRdb table lists in-frame clones only, not all of them. The profile shows some 100,000 clones, less than 85% of them singletons. Sample: peripheral blood. The receptors originated from a woman aged 55-75 years with acute or convalescent COVID-19.

The V call is TRBV4-3, the J call TRBJ1-5; D is unresolved. V lost 0 bases to trimming and J lost 7 bases, with 13 bases between them. CDR3 length: 15 residues. The germline V gene encodes CDR1 LGHNA and CDR2 YSLEER. In DNA, the CDR3 is TGCGCCAGCAGCCAAGATTTCCGGGGAGGACAGCCCCAGCATTTT. Translating gives CASSQDFRGGQPQHF.

The CDR3 coding sequence is TGTGCCAGCAGCCCCCGTGAGGGTTATAATTCACCCCTCCACTTT. Translated: CASSPREGYNSPLHF. V and J are TRBV7-9 and TRBJ1-6; the D is unclear. Per germline, CDR1 SEHNR and CDR2 FQNEAQ (reference sequence). The ends were cut back, 5 bases at V and 4 bases at J, with 12 bases in the middle. The length of the CDR3 is 15 residues.

This clone was found once. The chain combines TRBV9 with TRBJ2-1; D gene unclear. CDR3 length: 16 amino acids. The germline V and J ends were trimmed by 0 bases and 0 bases, with 10 bases remaining between them. CDR1 is SGDLS, CDR2 YYNGEE, per germline. CDR3 sequence reads: CASSVDAVSSYNEQFF. In nucleotides, the CDR3 is TGTGCCAGCAGCGTAGACGCAGTAAGCTCCTACAATGAGCAGTTCTTC.

This clone has just a few counts. V and J are TRBV19 and TRBJ1-5; 11 bases fit TRBD1. The CDR3 totals 16 residues. V was clipped by 5 bases and J by 6 bases; unmatched bases: 9. Germline V gene lookup returns CDR1 LNHDA and CDR2 SQIVND (reference sequence). CDR3 sequence: CASSQAGQGARQPQHF. The CDR3 DNA sequence: TGTGCCAGTAGTCAGGCCGGACAGGGGGCGCGTCAGCCCCAGCATTTT. The whole variable domain, filled in from reference TRBV19 and TRBJ1-5, reads DGGITQSPKYLFRKEGQNVTLSCEQNLNHDAMYWYRQDPGQGLRLIYYSQIVNDFQKGDIAEGYSVSREKKESFPLTVTSAQKNPTAFYLCASSQAGQGARQPQHFGDGTRLSIL.

The chain joins TRBV7-9 to TRBJ2-7, with a tentative D call TRBD1 (8 bases). Germline values: CDR1 SEHNR, CDR2 FQNEAQ (reference sequence). The CDR3 is 16 amino acids. Trimming pared 4 bases from V and 3 bases from J, leaving 19 bases between. CDR3 bases: TGTGCCAGCAGCTCTCAGGGGGCCGAGCGGGGCTACGAGCAGTACTTC. It yields the protein CASSSQGAERGYEQYF.

The chain joins TRBV6-5 to TRBJ2-3, with a tentative D call TRBD1 (5 bases). The CDR3 runs to 15 residues. The V and J ends lost 1 base and 4 bases respectively, with 12 bases between them. Germline assignment: CDR1 MNHEY and CDR2 SVGAGI. In nucleotides, the CDR3 is TGTGCCAGCAGTTACTTTCCAGGGATCGCAGATACGCAGTATTTT. Protein product: CASSYFPGIADTQYF.

This sequence joins TRBV2 and TRBJ1-4, with D tentatively TRBD1 (6 bases). CDR1 SNHLY and CDR2 FYNNEI come from the germline V gene. Between the trimmed V and J ends, which lost 4 bases and 8 bases, there was a span of 14 bases. The CDR3 is 14 amino acids. CDR3 DNA sequence: TGTGCCAGCAGTGCGGCAGGGGCACAGGAAAAACTGTTTTTT. Translation: CASSAAGAQEKLFF.

The V call is TRBV5-1, the J call TRBJ2-1; TRBD1 matches at 7 bases. The CDR3 is 15 amino acids. The ends lost 0 bases at V and 7 bases at J; junction bases unmatched: 7. The V gene's germline CDR1 is SGHRS and CDR2 YFSETQ. As DNA, the CDR3 is TGCGCCAGCAGCTTGGCTGGGACAGTAGTAAATGAGCAGTTCTTC. Amino acid sequence: CASSLAGTVVNEQFF.

This chain connects TRBV29-1 to TRBJ1-1; D not resolved. CDR3 size: 13 residues. Germline V gene lookup returns CDR1 SQVTM and CDR2 ANQGSEA. Trimming shortened V by 4 bases and J by 0 bases, and 9 bases separated the two germline ends. The CDR3 nucleotides are TGCAGCGTTGTCCGACACCTGAACACTGAAGCTTTCTTT. Its protein product is CSVVRHLNTEAFF.